The 4 T cell receptor beta chains reported below all come from one sample, sequenced in a study of T cells in Graves' hyperthyroidism and ophthalmopathy. Researchers took RNA transcripts and amplified the TCR beta CDR3 regions from them. HTBI primers were employed in a first-round RT-PCR of the TCR CDR3. TCRdb recomputed calls from the multiplex PCR reads with MiXCR, one row per CDR3 protein. This sample has about 350,000 distinct CDR3 sequences, with around 13% found just once. Source material: blood. These receptor sequences come from a woman in her thirties or forties with Graves' ophthalmopathy.

The sample holds a few counts of this clonotype. The V call is TRBV12-3 or TRBV12-4, the J call TRBJ2-7; 8 bases match TRBD1. CDR3 length: 16 amino acids. Trimming took 1 base from V and 1 from J; bases not matched to a gene: 6. CDR3 residues: CASSLDRGARSYEQYF. The CDR3 region has the DNA TGTGCCAGCAGTTTAGACAGGGGGGCCCGGTCCTACGAGCAGTACTTC.

This clonotype was detected many times. The chain combines TRBV11-2 with TRBJ2-5; D perhaps matches TRBD1 (5 bases). V lost 2 bases, J lost 12 bases, and 16 bases lay in between. The germline gives CDR1 SGHAT, CDR2 FQNNGV. This CDR3 spans 13 amino acids. As DNA, the CDR3 is TGTGCCAGCAGCTTACGCCCCAGGGAAGGAAAGTACTTC. Translation: CASSLRPREGKYF.

This chain joins TRBV12-3 or TRBV12-4 and TRBJ2-2; a weak D match, TRBD2 (6 bases). V lost 6 bases and J 5 bases, leaving 22 bases between the germline ends. The CDR3 is made up of 17 amino acids. The CDR3 spells CASSPSAGWLGTGELFF. CDR3 nucleotides: TGTGCCAGCAGCCCCTCGGCGGGGTGGTTAGGGACCGGGGAGCTGTTTTTT.

At least ten counts were recorded for this clonotype. This chain links TRBV11-2 with TRBJ2-3, with D maybe TRBD2 (5 bases). The CDR3 extends over 14 amino acids. V lost 5 bases, J lost 0 bases, and 9 bases lay in between. The germline CDR1 and CDR2 sequences are SGHAT and FQNNGV. The CDR3 region has the DNA TGTGCCAGCAGCCTAAGCGGTAGCACAGATACGCAGTATTTT. This sequence encodes CASSLSGSTDTQYF.